Shown below are 3 T cell receptor beta chains from a single sample sequenced in a study of cytomegalovirus exposure and HLA in healthy donors. The PCR was carried out with 60 Vbeta primers and 13 Jbeta primers. Sequencing was performed with immunoSEQ multiplex PCR; in TCRdb, only in-frame clones are kept and a portion is missing. The sample lists 150,000 to 200,000 clones, 82% seen once, with about 1.4% in the top ten. The source material was PBMCs. All receptors derive from a girl between 10 and 17 years old in good health and CMV-seropositive.

This rearrangement joins TRBV5-1 to TRBJ1-3; tentative D call: TRBD1 (6 bases). Trimming stripped 4 bases from V and 3 bases from J, with 11 bases between. CDR1 and CDR2 (germline): SGHRS, YFSETQ. The CDR3 covers 14 residues. This CDR3 is CASSKDSLGNTIYF. DNA of the CDR3: TGCGCCAGCAGCAAGGACAGTCTTGGAAACACCATATATTTT.

The table lists this clone with a count of one. CDR3 protein: CASSPGGSGANVLTF. CDR3 nucleotides: TGTGCCAGCAGTCCTGGGGGGTCTGGGGCCAACGTCCTGACTTTC. The rearrangement links TRBV28 to TRBJ2-6, with D maybe TRBD2 (6 bases). This CDR3 comprises 15 residues. In germline, CDR1 is MDHEN, CDR2 SYDVKM. V was pared by 5 bases and J by 1 base, with 9 bases between. The entire variable domain, with the rest obtained from reference TRBV28 and TRBJ2-6, is as follows: DVKVTQSSRYLVKRTGEKVFLECVQDMDHENMFWYRQDPGLGLRLIYFSYDVKMKEKGDIPEGYSVSREKKERFSLILESASTNQTSMYLCASSPGGSGANVLTFGAGSRLTVL.

The chain carries TRBV7-6 and TRBJ2-2, with 8 nucleotides matching TRBD1. Trimming cost V 5 bases and J 0 bases; bases outside gene matches: 8. The CDR3 spans 17 residues. The V gene's germline CDR1 is SGHVS and CDR2 FNYEAQ. CDR3 coding DNA: TGTGCCAGCAGCGATACGGGACAGGAGACGAACACCGGGGAGCTGTTTTTT. This gives the protein CASSDTGQETNTGELFF. Using reference TRBV7-6 and TRBJ2-2 for the parts outside the CDR3, the full variable domain is GAGVSQSPRYKVTKRGQDVALRCDPISGHVSLYWYRQALGQGPEFLTYFNYEAQQDKSGLPNDRFSAERPEGSISTLTIQRTEQRDSAMYRCASSDTGQETNTGELFFGEGSRLTVL.